The 24 T cell receptor beta chains reported below all come from one sample, sequenced in a study of T-cell memory formation after mild COVID-19. One entry per CDR3 protein, called by TCRdb with MiXCR from the 5' RACE reads. The sample holds fewer than 650,000 distinct CDR3 sequences, roughly 17% seen once. Sequencing was performed on PBMCs or a T cell subset sorted from them (not recorded which). All receptors derive from an adult woman who had mild COVID-19 (a few samples of this study predate the infection). Cell type and time point are not known.

The J gene is TRBJ2-2, the V gene TRBV24-1; tentative D call: TRBD2 (5 bases). This CDR3 region has 15 residues. CDR1 and CDR2 (germline): KGHDR, SFDVKD. The V and J ends lost 5 bases and 4 bases respectively, with 13 bases between them. The CDR3 reads CATSAPGVLTGELFF. CDR3 in DNA: TGTGCCACCAGTGCCCCCGGGGTTCTCACCGGGGAGCTGTTTTTT.

V usage is TRBV20-1 and J usage is TRBJ1-1, with a possible D match to TRBD1 (5 bases). CDR3 size: 14 residues. With 2 bases removed from V and 0 bases from J, the gap between germline ends came to 10 bases. Germline lookup yields CDR1 DFQATT and CDR2 SNEGSKA (reference sequence). CDR3 in amino acids: CSARPGTVNTEAFF. The CDR3 DNA follows: TGCAGTGCTAGACCCGGGACGGTGAACACTGAAGCTTTCTTT.

This sequence joins TRBV3-1 and TRBJ2-3; no firm D call. V shed 4 bases and J shed 3 bases, with 8 bases lying between them. This CDR3 spans 13 amino acids. Germline loops: CDR1 LGHDT, CDR2 YNNKEL (reference sequence). The CDR3 here is CASSLLWTDTQYF. CDR3 DNA sequence: TGTGCCAGCAGCCTCCTTTGGACAGATACGCAGTATTTT.

This clonotype has just a few counts. The gene calls are TRBV19 and TRBJ1-1; D uncertain. Germline V lookup: CDR1 LNHDA, CDR2 SQIVND (reference sequence). The CDR3 runs 15 residues. The ends were cut back, 5 bases at V and 1 base at J, with 14 bases in the middle. Written as DNA, the CDR3 is TGTGCCAGTAGTCCTGACAATCGGGGGAACACTGAAGCTTTCTTT. Encoded protein: CASSPDNRGNTEAFF. Complete variable domain (other parts from reference TRBV19 and TRBJ1-1): DGGITQSPKYLFRKEGQNVTLSCEQNLNHDAMYWYRQDPGQGLRLIYYSQIVNDFQKGDIAEGYSVSREKKESFPLTVTSAQKNPTAFYLCASSPDNRGNTEAFFGQGTRLTVV.

The chain combines TRBV3-1 with TRBJ2-7; D call uncertain. Trimming took 4 bases from V and 0 from J, leaving 16 bases between them. This CDR3 is 16 amino acids long. Germline CDR1 LGHDT, CDR2 YNNKEL (reference sequence). CDR3: CASSPILSYNSYEQYF. CDR3 bases: TGTGCCAGCAGCCCGATCCTGTCTTATAACTCCTACGAGCAGTACTTC.

The rearrangement uses TRBV27 and TRBJ2-2; no reliable D call. Trimming took 4 bases from V and 5 from J, leaving 5 bases between them. This CDR3 spans 12 amino acids. The germline V gene has CDR1 MNHEY and CDR2 SMNVEV (reference sequence). CDR3: CASSWGTGELFF. CDR3 DNA: TGTGCCAGCAGTTGGGGTACCGGGGAGCTGTTTTTT.

Only a few counts were recorded for this clonotype. The V call is TRBV3-1, the J call TRBJ2-6, with TRBD2 matching 10 bases. V was clipped by 0 bases and J by 4 bases; unmatched bases: 6. The germline CDR1 and CDR2 sequences are LGHDT and YNNKEL (reference sequence). The CDR3 totals 18 residues. CDR3 amino acids: CASSQDFGLAAGANVLTF. Written as DNA, the CDR3 is TGTGCCAGCAGCCAAGATTTCGGACTAGCGGCGGGGGCCAACGTCCTGACTTTC.

There are a few counts of this clonotype. This rearrangement joins TRBV19 to TRBJ2-2, with a weak D call TRBD1 (6 bases). V was pared by 8 bases and J by 7 bases, with 14 bases between. This CDR3 region has 13 residues. Per germline, CDR1 LNHDA and CDR2 SQIVND (reference sequence). The chain's CDR3 is CASGGRYHGELFF. In nucleotides, the CDR3 is TGTGCCAGTGGGGGCCGGTATCACGGGGAGCTGTTTTTT. Filled out from reference TRBV19 and TRBJ2-2, the complete variable domain reads DGGITQSPKYLFRKEGQNVTLSCEQNLNHDAMYWYRQDPGQGLRLIYYSQIVNDFQKGDIAEGYSVSREKKESFPLTVTSAQKNPTAFYLCASGGRYHGELFFGEGSRLTVL.

This sequence joins TRBV24-1 and TRBJ2-1; D ambiguous. The CDR3 runs to 11 residues. Germline CDR1 and CDR2: KGHDR and SFDVKD. Between the trimmed V and J ends, which lost 4 bases and 5 bases, there was a span of 2 bases. CDR3 sequence: CATSDNNEQFF. CDR3 nucleotide sequence: TGTGCCACCAGTGACAACAATGAGCAGTTCTTC.

This clonotype was seen repeatedly, ten times or more. The chain couples TRBV12-3 or TRBV12-4 to TRBJ2-2; tentative D call: TRBD1 (6 bases). The germline V and J ends were trimmed by 6 bases and 7 bases, with 9 bases remaining between them. The CDR3 sequence is 12 residues long. The CDR3 reads CASSQGIGELFF. Written as DNA, the CDR3 is TGTGCCAGCAGCCAGGGGATCGGGGAGCTGTTTTTT.

This clonotype was found a few times. The J gene is TRBJ1-1, the V gene TRBV20-1; D is perhaps TRBD1 (6 bases). Trimming pared 3 bases from V and 4 bases from J, leaving 18 bases between. Germline V gene lookup returns CDR1 DFQATT and CDR2 SNEGSKA (reference sequence). The CDR3 runs to 15 residues. CDR3 nucleotide sequence: TGCAGTGCTAGCGGCGGGGGACATCCGGGCACTGAAGCTTTCTTT. It is translated as CSASGGGHPGTEAFF.

This clonotype showed up just a few times. The chain combines TRBV5-1 with TRBJ2-1, with 7 bases lining up with TRBD1. This CDR3 comprises 15 residues. CDR1 and CDR2 from the germline V gene are SGHRS and YFSETQ. The ends lost 2 bases at V and 3 bases at J; junction bases unmatched: 5. The CDR3 DNA sequence: TGCGCCAGCAGCTTAGGTGGGACAGACTACAATGAGCAGTTCTTC. Translated: CASSLGGTDYNEQFF.

There are a few counts of this clonotype. The chain couples TRBV20-1 to TRBJ2-1; 7 bases line up with TRBD2. This CDR3 is 14 amino acids long. The V gene end was trimmed by 0 bases and the J gene end by 11 bases; junction bases not matched to a gene: 10. CDR1 is DFQATT and CDR2 is SNEGSKA in the germline V gene (reference sequence). CDR3 sequence reads: CSARDWASGTQQFF. CDR3 sequence (DNA): TGCAGTGCTAGAGATTGGGCTAGCGGTACACAGCAGTTCTTC.

The chain has TRBV29-1 and TRBJ2-1; TRBD2 aligns across 10 bases. V was clipped by 1 base and J by 3 bases; unmatched bases: 6. CDR1 is SQVTM and CDR2 is ANQGSEA in the germline V gene. There are 16 residues in the CDR3. The CDR3: CSVEGASGSYYNEQFF. The CDR3 DNA follows: TGCAGCGTTGAAGGGGCTAGCGGGAGTTACTACAATGAGCAGTTCTTC.

CDR3 protein: CASSSGRAYQETQYF. In nucleotides, the CDR3 is TGTGCCAGCAGCTCCGGCAGGGCTTATCAAGAGACCCAGTACTTC. The chain couples TRBV7-7 to TRBJ2-5; perhaps TRBD1 as D (5 bases). Germline CDR1 is SSHAT and CDR2 is FNYEAQ (reference sequence). The CDR3 covers 15 residues. Deletions cut 4 bases from V and 2 bases from J, with 14 bases between.

The table lists this clonotype with a few counts. The chain carries TRBV4-2 and TRBJ2-3, with a possible D match to TRBD2 (6 bases). Trimming cost V 0 bases and J 6 bases, with 13 bases left between them. Germline V lookup: CDR1 LGHNA, CDR2 YNFKEQ. The CDR3 is 15 residues long. The CDR3 sequence is CASSQEVASVDTQYF. The CDR3, as DNA: TGTGCCAGCAGCCAAGAGGTGGCTAGCGTGGATACGCAGTATTTT.

The chain employs TRBV5-1 and TRBJ2-7, with D tentatively TRBD1 (5 bases). Germline V lookup: CDR1 SGHRS, CDR2 YFSETQ. The CDR3 runs 15 residues. Trimming stripped 0 bases from V and 0 bases from J, with 10 bases between. The CDR3 here is CASSLDPDNSYEQYF. The CDR3, as DNA: TGCGCCAGCAGCTTGGATCCGGACAACTCCTACGAGCAGTACTTC.

This chain joins TRBV20-1 and TRBJ1-1, with 9 bases identical to TRBD1. Germline V gene lookup returns CDR1 DFQATT and CDR2 SNEGSKA (reference sequence). The CDR3 loop spans 14 amino acids. V lost 5 bases to trimming and J lost 5 bases; unmatched junction nucleotides: 9. This CDR3 is CSAGSDRGGTEAFF. As DNA, the CDR3 is TGCAGTGCTGGTTCGGACAGGGGAGGAACTGAAGCTTTCTTT.

The chain is built from TRBV7-2 and TRBJ2-3, with D maybe TRBD2 (6 bases). Between the trimmed V and J ends, which lost 3 bases and 2 bases, there was a span of 12 bases. The CDR3 runs 15 residues. Germline lookup yields CDR1 SGHTA and CDR2 FQGNSA. DNA for the CDR3: TGTGCCAGCAGCTTCTCTAGCGTAAACACAGATACGCAGTATTTT. Protein: CASSFSSVNTDTQYF.

The chain uses TRBV7-9 and TRBJ2-7; D is unresolved. V dropped 4 bases and J dropped 0 bases, with 16 bases sitting between them. The CDR3 sequence is 16 residues long. Germline CDR1 reads SEHNR; CDR2 reads FQNEAQ (reference sequence). Written as DNA, the CDR3 is TGTGCCAGCAGCTCAACACTGACGGATAGCTCCTACGAGCAGTACTTC. Translation: CASSSTLTDSSYEQYF.

This clonotype was seen a few times. This chain uses TRBV5-8 with TRBJ1-3; no clear D gene. Trimming removed 0 bases at V and 1 base at J, with 8 bases between. This CDR3 is 15 amino acids long. From germline, CDR1 is SGHTS and CDR2 YDEGEE. CDR3 sequence reads: CASSLGQRSGNTIYF. As DNA, the CDR3 is TGTGCCAGCAGCTTGGGGCAGCGTTCTGGAAACACCATATATTTT.

This clonotype was found many times. The rearrangement links TRBV5-1 to TRBJ1-1; D remains unclear. V gave up 4 bases and J gave up 4 bases, with 11 bases separating them. The CDR3 totals 13 residues. Looked up from germline, CDR1 is SGHRS and CDR2 is YFSETQ. CDR3 DNA: TGCGCCAGCAGCCGAATTCGTGGCACTGAAGCTTTCTTT. It specifies CASSRIRGTEAFF. The complete variable domain, with remaining parts taken from reference TRBV5-1 and TRBJ1-1, reads KAGVTQTPRYLIKTRGQQVTLSCSPISGHRSVSWYQQTPGQGLQFLFEYFSETQRNKGNFPGRFSGRQFSNSRSEMNVSTLELGDSALYLCASSRIRGTEAFFGQGTRLTVV.

V gene TRBV27 combines with J gene TRBJ1-1; 11 positions agree with TRBD1. This CDR3 contains 16 residues. With 7 bases clipped from V and 1 base from J, the junction kept 8 bases outside the gene matches. Germline V gives CDR1 MNHEY, CDR2 SMNVEV (reference sequence). The CDR3 reads CASNAGTGGGNTEAFF. DNA for the CDR3: TGTGCCAGCAATGCCGGGACAGGGGGTGGGAACACTGAAGCTTTCTTT.

The DNA of the CDR3 is TGTGCCAGCAGCCTGAGGACTGGAATATCCTACGAGCAGTACTTC. Protein product: CASSLRTGISYEQYF. This chain joins TRBV3-1 and TRBJ2-7; D is possibly TRBD2 (5 bases). The V and J ends lost 4 bases and 1 base respectively, with 14 bases between them. This CDR3 is 15 amino acids long. Germline-derived CDR1 and CDR2 are LGHDT and YNNKEL (reference sequence).